The next 13 T cell receptor beta chains were all read from a single sample in a study of long-term antiretroviral therapy in people with HIV. Running of the v3.0 immunoSEQ assay took place at survey level. The table came from immunoSEQ multiplex PCR; TCRdb's copy has only in-frame clones and leaves some out. Seen here are tens of thousands of clones, 70% to 85% observed once, and the top ten hold 2.3%. The source material was unsorted PBMCs, sampled 3 years after starting antiretroviral therapy. Receptors originate from a man in his forties or fifties with HIV.

The chain is built from TRBV11-3 and TRBJ2-7; D possibly corresponds to TRBD1 (7 bases). This CDR3 has 16 residues. From germline, CDR1 is SGHNT and CDR2 YENEEA. V lost 4 bases, J lost 1 base, and 17 bases lay in between. CDR3 protein: CASSSQLTGRSYEQYF. The CDR3, as DNA: TGTGCCAGCAGCTCCCAACTGACAGGGAGGTCCTACGAGCAGTACTTC. The complete variable domain, with remaining parts taken from reference TRBV11-3 and TRBJ2-7, reads EAGVVQSPRYKIIEKKQPVAFWCNPISGHNTLYWYLQNLGQGPELLIRYENEEAVDDSQLPKDRFSAERLKGVDSTLKIQPAELGDSAVYLCASSSQLTGRSYEQYFGPGTRLTVT.

The chain carries TRBV10-2 and TRBJ1-1; no clear D. The CDR3 spans 11 residues. V lost 1 base, J lost 11 bases, and 8 bases lay in between. Per the germline V gene, CDR1 is WSHSY and CDR2 is SAAADI. As DNA, the CDR3 is TGCGCCAGCAGTGAGTTGGTCTTGGCTTTCTTT. Residues: CASSELVLAFF.

This rearrangement joins TRBV6-6 to TRBJ2-7; 8 bases match TRBD1. Germline lookup yields CDR1 MNHNY and CDR2 SVGAGI (reference sequence). CDR3 size: 12 residues. The V segment lost 7 bases and the J segment 3 bases; nucleotides outside the gene matches: 2. The CDR3 region has the DNA TGTGCCAGCACAGGGGGCTTCTACGAGCAGTACTTC. Encoded protein: CASTGGFYEQYF.

The chain links TRBV7-9 to TRBJ2-5; D may be TRBD2 (7 bases). V shed 5 bases and J shed 5 bases, with 18 bases lying between them. Germline V lookup: CDR1 SEHNR, CDR2 FQNEAQ (reference sequence). CDR3 length: 15 amino acids. As DNA, the CDR3 is TGTGCCAGCAGCGGTTTTATCGGGGGGCTGGAGACCCAGTACTTC. Its translation: CASSGFIGGLETQYF.

CDR3 DNA: TGCGCCAGCAGCCAAAAGGCCGGTAGCGGAGCGGTAGAGACCCAGTACTTC. Translating it yields CASSQKAGSGAVETQYF. The chain carries TRBV5-1 and TRBJ2-5; D possibly corresponds to TRBD2 (6 bases). The germline V gene encodes CDR1 SGHRS and CDR2 YFSETQ. The ends were cut back, 4 bases at V and 4 bases at J, with 23 bases in the middle. The CDR3 contains 17 residues.

V is TRBV11-2 and J is TRBJ2-5; D gene ambiguous. V shed 5 bases and J shed 2 bases, with 12 bases lying between them. The germline V gene encodes CDR1 SGHAT and CDR2 FQNNGV. The CDR3 totals 14 residues. The CDR3 coding sequence is TGTGCCAGCAGCCCAAGCGTTAGTCAAGAGACCCAGTACTTC. Its protein is CASSPSVSQETQYF.

This chain uses TRBV7-9 with TRBJ2-5, with TRBD1 matching 9 bases. With V trimmed by 3 bases and J by 4 bases, 12 bases remained unmatched. This CDR3 has 17 residues. CDR1 is SEHNR and CDR2 is FQNEAQ in the germline V gene (reference sequence). The CDR3 reads CASSFRWAGQGSETQYF. CDR3 nucleotide sequence: TGTGCCAGCAGCTTTAGGTGGGCGGGACAGGGATCAGAGACCCAGTACTTC.

This clone was seen only once. CDR3 protein: CASSVAGLAGGNEQFF. In DNA form, the CDR3 reads TGTGCCAGTAGTGTGGCGGGACTAGCGGGAGGGAATGAGCAGTTCTTC. The rearrangement uses TRBV19 and TRBJ2-1; 16 bases are shared with TRBD2. Germline V CDR1 and CDR2: LNHDA, SQIVND (reference sequence). J lost 7 bases, V lost 5 bases, and 5 bases had no gene match. This CDR3 comprises 16 residues.

V usage is TRBV27 and J usage is TRBJ2-1, with 11 bases fitting TRBD1. Per the germline V gene, CDR1 is MNHEY and CDR2 is SMNVEV (reference sequence). CDR3 length: 15 amino acids. V shed 5 bases, J shed 3 bases, and the junction held 3 bases outside the gene matches. For the CDR3, the DNA is TGTGCCAGCAGTCCAGGGACAGGGGGCTACAATGAGCAGTTCTTC. This translates into CASSPGTGGYNEQFF.

The rearrangement uses TRBV7-9 and TRBJ2-1, with D possibly matching TRBD1 (6 bases). V lost 3 bases and J lost 1, with 10 bases in between. The length of the CDR3 is 15 residues. Germline loops: CDR1 SEHNR, CDR2 FQNEAQ (reference sequence). CDR3 in DNA: TGTGCCAGCAGCTTGGCCGGACAGTCCTACAATGAGCAGTTCTTC. This gives the protein CASSLAGQSYNEQFF. The whole variable domain, remainder taken from reference TRBV7-9 and TRBJ2-1, is DTGVSQNPRHKITKRGQNVTFRCDPISEHNRLYWYRQTLGQGPEFLTYFQNEAQLEKSRLLSDRFSAERPKGSFSTLEIQRTEQGDSAMYLCASSLAGQSYNEQFFGPGTRLTVL.

The chain is built from TRBV28 and TRBJ2-7; 10 positions agree with TRBD2. The CDR3 is 14 residues long. Germline V gene sequence: CDR1 MDHEN, CDR2 SYDVKM. After removal of 10 bases from V and 5 bases from J, the junction contained 11 bases not matched to a gene. The CDR3 sequence: CANYGLADLHEQYF. CDR3 DNA: TGTGCCAACTATGGACTAGCGGACCTGCACGAGCAGTACTTC.

The rearrangement joins TRBV7-9 to TRBJ1-6; no clear D. The CDR3 has 17 amino acids. The V and J ends lost 5 bases and 0 bases respectively, with 14 bases between them. CDR1 and CDR2 from the germline V gene are SEHNR and FQNEAQ (reference sequence). The CDR3 sequence is CASSPPGPSSYNSPLHF. The DNA of the CDR3 is TGTGCCAGCAGCCCCCCCGGCCCAAGCTCCTATAATTCACCCCTCCACTTT.

The V gene is TRBV7-9, the J gene TRBJ1-4, with TRBD1 identical over 7 bases. The CDR3 totals 13 residues. Germline CDR1 and CDR2: SEHNR and FQNEAQ (reference sequence). Trimming took 5 bases from V and 16 from J; bases not matched to a gene: 13. CDR3 DNA sequence: TGTGCCAGCAGCCAATTAACAGGGGATCACCAGTTTTTT. Protein product: CASSQLTGDHQFF.